This T cell receptor (beta chain) was recorded in a study of blood T cells in healthy people across ages. Next came a second PCR, run for roughly 6 to 11 cycles, which used a sample-barcoded 5' primer along with a J-beta primer mix. In TCRdb, the 5' RACE reads were re-called with MiXCR into one record per CDR3 protein. The sample shows about 730,000 distinct CDR3 sequences, roughly 41% of them seen only once. Study-wide results and caveats: A roughly linear age-dependent decrease characterized TCR beta diversity per million T cells. Investigators viewed diversity estimates from one million T cells as underestimates, the study reported.

In this sample, this clonotype turned up a few times. Antigen specificity is unknown. The germline V gene encodes CDR1 SGHRS and CDR2 YFSETQ. V gave up 7 bases and J gave up 3 bases; unmatched junction bases: 6. This CDR3 region has 13 residues. No fewer than 7 million PBMCs went into each sample. The sequence was collected from a woman in her fifties or sixties in good health. Sequenced sample: blood. The J gene is TRBJ2-5, the V gene TRBV5-1, with 7 bases that match TRBD1. CDR3 loop: CASVFQGEETQYF. For the CDR3, the DNA is TGCGCCAGCGTATTCCAGGGGGAAGAGACCCAGTACTTC.